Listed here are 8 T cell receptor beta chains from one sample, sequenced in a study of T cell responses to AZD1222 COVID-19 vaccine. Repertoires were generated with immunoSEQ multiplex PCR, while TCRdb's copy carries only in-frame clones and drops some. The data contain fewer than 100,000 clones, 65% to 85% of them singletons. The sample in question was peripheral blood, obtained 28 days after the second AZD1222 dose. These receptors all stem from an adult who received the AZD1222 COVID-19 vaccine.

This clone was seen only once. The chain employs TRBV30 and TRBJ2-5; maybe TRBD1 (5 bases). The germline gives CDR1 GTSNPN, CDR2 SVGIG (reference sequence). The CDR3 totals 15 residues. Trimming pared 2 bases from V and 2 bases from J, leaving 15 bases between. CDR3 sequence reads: CAWSLGQGRQETQYF. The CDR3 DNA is TGTGCCTGGAGTCTGGGGCAGGGAAGGCAAGAGACCCAGTACTTC.

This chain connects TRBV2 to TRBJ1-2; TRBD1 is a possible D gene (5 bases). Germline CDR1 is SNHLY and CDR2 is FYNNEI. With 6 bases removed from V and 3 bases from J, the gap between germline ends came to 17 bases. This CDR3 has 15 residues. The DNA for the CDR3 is TGTGCCAGCAGCTCCGGGACCGGATTTTACTATGGCTACACCTTC. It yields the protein CASSSGTGFYYGYTF.

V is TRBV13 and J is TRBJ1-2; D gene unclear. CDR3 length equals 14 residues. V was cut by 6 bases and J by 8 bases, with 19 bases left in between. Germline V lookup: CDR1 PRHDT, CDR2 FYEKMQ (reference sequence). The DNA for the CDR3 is TGTGCCAGCAGGTTCCCTCCCCGCTCGTCCGGCTACACCTTC. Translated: CASRFPPRSSGYTF.

CDR3 sequence (DNA): TGTGCCAGCAGCCTTGGGACTTCCTATAATTCACCCCTCCACTTT. Protein: CASSLGTSYNSPLHF. The J gene is TRBJ1-6, the V gene TRBV5-4; possibly TRBD1 for D (5 bases). The CDR3 is made up of 15 amino acids. The germline V gene encodes CDR1 SGHNT and CDR2 YYREEE (reference sequence). V lost 4 bases and J 1 base, leaving 9 bases between the germline ends.

The CDR3 reads CASSREDTQYF. The DNA of the CDR3 is TGCGCCAGCAGTCGCGAGGATACGCAGTATTTT. The chain recombines TRBV4-1 with TRBJ2-3; D not certain. V was clipped by 6 bases and J by 6 bases, with 7 bases between them. Germline V gene data show CDR1 as MGHRA and CDR2 as YSYEKL. CDR3 length: 11 residues.

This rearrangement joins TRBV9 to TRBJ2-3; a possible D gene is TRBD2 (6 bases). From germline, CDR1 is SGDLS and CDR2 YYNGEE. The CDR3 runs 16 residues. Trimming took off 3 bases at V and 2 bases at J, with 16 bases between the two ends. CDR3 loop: CASSGGAPKPTDTQYF. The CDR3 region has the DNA TGTGCCAGCAGCGGCGGGGCCCCTAAACCCACAGATACGCAGTATTTT.

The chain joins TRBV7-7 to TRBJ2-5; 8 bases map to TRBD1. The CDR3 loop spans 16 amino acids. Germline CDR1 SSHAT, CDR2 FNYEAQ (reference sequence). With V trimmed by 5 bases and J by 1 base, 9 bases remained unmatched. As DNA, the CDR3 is TGTGCCAGCAGCCTAGGACAGGGCGGAATCCAAGAGACCCAGTACTTC. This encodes CASSLGQGGIQETQYF.

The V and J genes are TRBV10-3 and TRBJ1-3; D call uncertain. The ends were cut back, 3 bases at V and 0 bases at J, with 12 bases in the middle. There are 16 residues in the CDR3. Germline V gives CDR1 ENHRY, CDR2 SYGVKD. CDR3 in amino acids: CAISESSLFSGNTIYF. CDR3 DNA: TGTGCCATCAGTGAATCCAGCCTTTTCTCTGGAAACACCATATATTTT.